These 3 T cell receptor beta chains originate from one sample sequenced in a study of patients and donors after allogeneic stem cell transplantation. One entry per CDR3 protein results from TCRdb running MiXCR on the RT-PCR reads. The sample includes 20,000 or so distinct CDR3 sequences, roughly 5% of them seen just once. Material: blood, either unsorted or a sorted T cell fraction (not recorded which). Receptors were obtained from a human donor who was either an allogeneic HSCT recipient or a stem cell or donor lymphocyte infusion donor (not recorded which). It is not recorded whose cells these are; they may come from a transplant donor.

Only a few counts were recorded for this clonotype. The V gene is TRBV7-3, the J gene TRBJ2-3; D remains unclear. CDR1 is SGHTA, CDR2 FQGTGA, per germline. The CDR3 has 14 residues. V lost 2 bases and J 4 bases, leaving 10 bases between the germline ends. CDR3 amino acids: CASSLAVLPDTQYF. As DNA, the CDR3 is TGTGCCAGCAGCTTAGCGGTGCTTCCAGATACGCAGTATTTT.

This clonotype was seen repeatedly, ten times or more. The rearrangement uses TRBV6-2 or TRBV6-3 and TRBJ2-7, with TRBD2 matching over 7 bases. V lost 2 bases to trimming and J lost 1 base; unmatched junction nucleotides: 8. CDR3 length equals 16 residues. Germline CDR1 and CDR2: MNHEY and SVGEGT. CDR3 region: CASSYNLGGGSYEQYF. CDR3 coding DNA: TGTGCCAGCAGTTACAACCTTGGCGGGGGTTCCTACGAGCAGTACTTC.

The chain couples TRBV6-1 to TRBJ1-6; D may be TRBD1 (5 bases). The CDR3 extends over 15 amino acids. Germline V gene lookup returns CDR1 MNHNS and CDR2 SASEGT. Trimming stripped 6 bases from V and 8 bases from J, with 17 bases between. The CDR3 DNA sequence: TGTGCCAGCAGGGGCCCCGGGGGGAGGGATTCACCCCTCCACTTT. Translation: CASRGPGGRDSPLHF.